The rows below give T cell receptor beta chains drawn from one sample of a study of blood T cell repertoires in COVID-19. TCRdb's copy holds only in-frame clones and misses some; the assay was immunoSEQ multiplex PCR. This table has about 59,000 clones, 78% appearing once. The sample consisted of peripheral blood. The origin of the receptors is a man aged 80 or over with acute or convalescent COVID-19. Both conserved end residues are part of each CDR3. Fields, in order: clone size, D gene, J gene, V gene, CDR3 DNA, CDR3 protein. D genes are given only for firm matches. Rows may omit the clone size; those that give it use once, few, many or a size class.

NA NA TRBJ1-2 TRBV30 TGTGCCTGGATCCGAGGGCAGGCGGGACTTGCCTATGGCTACACCTTC CAWIRGQAGLAYGYTF
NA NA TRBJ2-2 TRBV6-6 TGTGCCAGCAGTTCGTTGCGTCACACCGGGGAGCTGTTTTTT CASSSLRHTGELFF
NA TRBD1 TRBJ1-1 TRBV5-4 TGTGCCAGCAGCTTGGAACAGGGGCGGACTGAAGCTTTCTTT CASSLEQGRTEAFF
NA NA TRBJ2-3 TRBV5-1 TGCGCCAGCAGCCCCGAGACAGATACGCAGTATTTT CASSPETDTQYF
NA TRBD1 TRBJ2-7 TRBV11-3 TGTGCCAGCAGCCCGACAGGGTTCGAGCAGTACTTC CASSPTGFEQYF
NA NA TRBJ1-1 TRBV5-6 TGTGCCAGCAGCTTGGGTCGATCGGGGGAAGCTTTCTTT CASSLGRSGEAFF
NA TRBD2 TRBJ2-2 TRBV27 TGTGCCAGCAGTCTCGCACTAGCGGGAGGCTCCGGGGAGCTGTTTTTT CASSLALAGGSGELFF
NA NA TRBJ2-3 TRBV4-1 TGCGCCAGCAGCCAAGGGGGGGTGCCGGATACGCAGTATTTT CASSQGGVPDTQYF
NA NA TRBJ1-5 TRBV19 TGTGCCAGTAGTATAGACGGTATTCAGCCCCAGCATTTT CASSIDGIQPQHF
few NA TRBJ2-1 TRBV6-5 TGTGCCAGCAGGAATGGGGAGCTGGGGAACAATGAGCAGTTCTTC CASRNGELGNNEQFF
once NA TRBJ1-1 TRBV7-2 TGTGCCAGCAGCTTAATGAGCAGGGGAGACACTGAAGCTTTCTTT CASSLMSRGDTEAFF
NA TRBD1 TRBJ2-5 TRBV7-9 TGTGCCAGCAGCCCGGGGACAGGGGGCTATCGGGAGACCCAGTACTTC CASSPGTGGYRETQYF
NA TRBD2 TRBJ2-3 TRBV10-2 TGCGCCAGCAGTGTCCGGGGGGGAAGCACAGATACGCAGTATTTT CASSVRGGSTDTQYF
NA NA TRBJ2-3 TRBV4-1 TGCGCCAGCAGCCAGGTCGCAGTCCCACAGTATTTT CASSQVAVPQYF
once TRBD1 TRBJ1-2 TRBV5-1 TGCGCCAGCAGCTCACAGGGGTACTATGGCTACACCTTC CASSSQGYYGYTF
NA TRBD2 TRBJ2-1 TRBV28 TGTGCCAGCAGTCCTATACTAAGACTAGCGGGAGGTTCGAAGCAGTTCTTC CASSPILRLAGGSKQFF
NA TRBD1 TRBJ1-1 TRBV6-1 TGTGCCAGCAGTGAGGGGACAGGGCGTAAGGATTTCTTT CASSEGTGRKDFF
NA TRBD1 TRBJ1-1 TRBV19 TGTGCCAGTATGGGACAGGGTTGGGGCACTGAAGCTTTCTTT CASMGQGWGTEAFF
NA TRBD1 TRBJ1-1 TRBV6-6 TGTGCCAGCAGTTCCGGGACAGTGAACACTGAAGCTTTCTTT CASSSGTVNTEAFF
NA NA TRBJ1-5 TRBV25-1 TGTGCCACGCAGGGTGATAGCAATCAGCCCCAGCATTTT CATQGDSNQPQHF
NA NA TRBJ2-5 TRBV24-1 TGTGCCACCAGTGATCCCCGGGCCGGACCGAGGGCCCAGTACTTC CATSDPRAGPRAQYF
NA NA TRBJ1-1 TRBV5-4 TGTGCCAGCACCTTAGACAGGTTGAACACTGAAGCTTTCTTT CASTLDRLNTEAFF
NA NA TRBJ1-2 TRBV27 TGTGCCAGCAGTTTTCTAGGGGGCTATGGCTACACCTTC CASSFLGGYGYTF
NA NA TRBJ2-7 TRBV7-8 TGTGCCAGCAGCTTAGTGCAATCGGGGGGCGGCGAGCAGTACTTC CASSLVQSGGGEQYF
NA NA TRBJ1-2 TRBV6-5 TGTGCCAGCAGTTACTCGTTCGGAGAAGGGGGCTATGGCTACACCTTC CASSYSFGEGGYGYTF
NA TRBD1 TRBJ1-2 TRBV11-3 TGTGCCAGCAGCTTAGGATGGACAGGTGCTGGCTACACCTTC CASSLGWTGAGYTF
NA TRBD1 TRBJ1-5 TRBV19 TGTGCCAGTACCACGACAGGGGGCGTTGATCAGCCCCAGCATTTT CASTTTGGVDQPQHF
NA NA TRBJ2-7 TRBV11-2 TGTGCCAGCAGCCTTCGACGGTCGGCGGCGAGCTCCTACGAGCAGTACTTC CASSLRRSAASSYEQYF
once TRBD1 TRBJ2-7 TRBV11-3 TGTGCCAGCAGCTTCAGGACAGGGGCCTCCTACGAGCAGTACTTC CASSFRTGASYEQYF
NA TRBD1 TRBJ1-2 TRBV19 TGTGCCAGTAGTACCGGGGGACAGCTTTATGGCTACACCTTC CASSTGGQLYGYTF
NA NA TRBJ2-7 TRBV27 TGTGCCAGCAGTGCCCAACCCGGCTACGAGCAGTACTTC CASSAQPGYEQYF
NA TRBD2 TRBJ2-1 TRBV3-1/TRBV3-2 TGTGCCAGCAGCCGCCGGACTAGCGGGAGCTCCAATGAGCAGTTCTTC CASSRRTSGSSNEQFF
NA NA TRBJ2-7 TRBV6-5 TGTGCCAGCAGTTACGGGCGGGGCTCCTACGAGCAGTACTTC CASSYGRGSYEQYF
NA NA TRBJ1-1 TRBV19 TGTGCCAGTAGTACCTCAGGCCTCCCCGCTGAAGCTTTCTTT CASSTSGLPAEAFF
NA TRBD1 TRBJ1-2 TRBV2 TGTGCCAGCAGTGAAAGGGGGCCAGGGAACTATGGCTACACCTTC CASSERGPGNYGYTF
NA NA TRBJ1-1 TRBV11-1 TGTGCCAGCAGCCCCTACAGGTTTAGGGGGAACACTGAAGCTTTCTTT CASSPYRFRGNTEAFF
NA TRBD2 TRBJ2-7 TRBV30 TGTGCCTGGAGGAGCAGCGGGGTCTACGAGCAGTACTTC CAWRSSGVYEQYF
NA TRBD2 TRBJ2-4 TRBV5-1 TGCGCCAGCAGCTTGGTGGCTAGCGGGGGCATTCAGTACTTC CASSLVASGGIQYF
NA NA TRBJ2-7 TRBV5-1 TGCGCCAGCAGCTTGGACCCCTCCGGGGAGCAGTACTTC CASSLDPSGEQYF
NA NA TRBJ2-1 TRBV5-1 TGCGCCAGCAGCTCGTCAGGGCCTATAAGGAATGAGCAGTTCTTC CASSSSGPIRNEQFF
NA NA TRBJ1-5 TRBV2 TGTGCCAGCCGGGACAACAGCTTTGGCAATCAGCCCCAGCATTTT CASRDNSFGNQPQHF
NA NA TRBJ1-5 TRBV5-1 TGCGCCAGCATCATCAATCAGCCCCAGCATTTT CASIINQPQHF
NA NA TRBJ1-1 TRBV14 TGTGCCAGCAGCTTCGGACAGCACACTGAAGCTTTCTTT CASSFGQHTEAFF
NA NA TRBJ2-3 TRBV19 TGTGCCAGTAGTATACAGGATAGCACAGATACGCAGTATTTT CASSIQDSTDTQYF
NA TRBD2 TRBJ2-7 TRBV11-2 TGTGCCAGCAGCTTAAAAACGGGGGGGCTCTACGAGCAGTACTTC CASSLKTGGLYEQYF
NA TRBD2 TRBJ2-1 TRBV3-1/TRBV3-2 TGTGCCAGCAGTCCGACTAGCGGGAGGGCCTACAATGAGCAGTTCTTC CASSPTSGRAYNEQFF
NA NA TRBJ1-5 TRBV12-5 TGTGCTAGTGGTTCCCTTGAGGATGAGCCCCAGCATTTT CASGSLEDEPQHF
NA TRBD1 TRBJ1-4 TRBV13 TGTGCCAGCAGCTCAACAGGGGGCGATGAAAAACTGTTTTTT CASSSTGGDEKLFF
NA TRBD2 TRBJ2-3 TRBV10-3 TGTGCCATCAGTGGAGGGCTAGCGGGGAGCACAGATACGCAGTATTTT CAISGGLAGSTDTQYF
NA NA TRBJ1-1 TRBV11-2 TGTGCCAGCAGCTTCGACAGCTACATGAACACTGAAGCTTTCTTT CASSFDSYMNTEAFF
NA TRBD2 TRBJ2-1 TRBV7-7 TGTGCTAGCAGCCCAGGACTAGCGGGATCAAATGAGCAGTTCTTC CASSPGLAGSNEQFF
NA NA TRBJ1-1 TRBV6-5 TGTGCCAGCAGTTACGGTGGGGCGAACACTGAAGCTTTCTTT CASSYGGANTEAFF
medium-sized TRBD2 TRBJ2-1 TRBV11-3 TGTGCCAGCAGCCCGTCGGGACTAGTGTACCCTAGCTCCTACAATGAGCAGTTCTTC CASSPSGLVYPSSYNEQFF